This T cell receptor (beta chain) stems from a study of cytomegalovirus exposure and HLA in healthy donors. The length of the CDR3 is 14 residues. V was pared by 6 bases and J by 5 bases, with 6 bases of the junction left unmatched. The germline gives CDR1 KGHSH, CDR2 LQKENI. The repertoire was sequenced with immunoSEQ multiplex PCR; TCRdb's copy has only in-frame clones and lacks some. The profile shows 150,000 to 200,000 clones, around 84% of them singletons. This receptor was identified in a man between 18 and 35 years old in good health and CMV-seropositive. The chain joins TRBV18 to TRBJ1-5; 8 nucleotides match TRBD1. What was sequenced was PBMCs. For the CDR3, the DNA is TGTGCCAGCTCCCGTCAGGGGGCAGATCAGCCCCAGCATTTT. It specifies CASSRQGADQPQHF.